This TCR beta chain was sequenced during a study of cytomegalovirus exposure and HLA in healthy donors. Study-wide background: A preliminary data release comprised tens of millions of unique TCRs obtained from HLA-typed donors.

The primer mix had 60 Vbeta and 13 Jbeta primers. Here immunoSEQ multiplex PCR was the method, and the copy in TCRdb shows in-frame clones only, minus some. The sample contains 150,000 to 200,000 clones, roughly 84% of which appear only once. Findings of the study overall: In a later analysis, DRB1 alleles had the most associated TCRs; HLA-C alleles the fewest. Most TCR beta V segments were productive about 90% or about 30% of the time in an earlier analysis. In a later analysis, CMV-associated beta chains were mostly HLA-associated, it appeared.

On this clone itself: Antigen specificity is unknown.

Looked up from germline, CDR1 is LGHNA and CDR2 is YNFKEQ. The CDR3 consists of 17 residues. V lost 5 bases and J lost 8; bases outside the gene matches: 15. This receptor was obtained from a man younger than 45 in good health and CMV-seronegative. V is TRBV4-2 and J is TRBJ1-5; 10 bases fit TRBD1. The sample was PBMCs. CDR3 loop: CASSTRQGAARSEPQHF. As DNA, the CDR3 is TGTGCCAGCAGCACTCGACAGGGGGCCGCGAGATCGGAGCCCCAGCATTTT.